A single sample is the source of the 5 T cell receptor beta chains below, sequenced in a study of T-cell memory formation after mild COVID-19. Using its own MiXCR run on the 5' RACE reads, TCRdb lists one record per CDR3 protein. Among about 130,000 distinct CDR3 sequences listed, approximately 6.3% were seen once. The source material was PBMCs or a T cell subset sorted from them (not recorded which). These TCRs come from an adult woman who had mild COVID-19 (a few samples of this study predate the infection). Cell type and time point are not known.

This clonotype was detected many times. V and J are TRBV7-3 and TRBJ2-1; possibly TRBD2 for D (5 bases). The germline V and J ends were trimmed by 5 bases and 7 bases, with 15 bases remaining between them. This CDR3 contains 14 residues. The germline CDR1 and CDR2 sequences are SGHTA and FQGTGA. CDR3 region: CASSPPSGANEQFF. The CDR3 DNA follows: TGTGCCAGCAGCCCCCCCAGCGGAGCTAATGAGCAGTTCTTC.

The chain has TRBV5-6 and TRBJ2-1, with 16 bases that match TRBD2. Per germline, CDR1 SGHDT and CDR2 YYEEEE. CDR3 size: 16 residues. Trimming at V came to 4 bases and at J to 9 bases, leaving 7 bases not matched to a gene. The CDR3 DNA sequence: TGTGCCAGCAGCCCGGGACTAGCGGGAGGGCAGGGTGAGCAGTTCTTC. Translated: CASSPGLAGGQGEQFF.

The rearrangement joins TRBV5-1 to TRBJ2-7, with D possibly being TRBD2 (5 bases). The CDR3 contains 15 residues. Trimming left V 4 bases short and J 3 bases short, with 17 bases between. Per germline, CDR1 SGHRS and CDR2 YFSETQ. The CDR3, as DNA: TGCGCCAGCAGCCACCGGGGAAAAGGGCTCTACGAGCAGTACTTC. This sequence encodes CASSHRGKGLYEQYF.

In its sample, this clonotype was seen a few times. The chain recombines TRBV25-1 with TRBJ2-7; D unclear. Germline CDR1 and CDR2: MGHDK and SYGVNS. Trimming took 0 bases from V and 3 from J, leaving 0 bases between them. This CDR3 contains 11 residues. For the CDR3, the DNA is TGTGCCAGCAGTGAATACTACGAGCAGTACTTC. Its translation is CASSEYYEQYF.

Only a few counts were recorded for this clonotype. The V gene is TRBV5-1, the J gene TRBJ1-4, with 7 nucleotides matching TRBD1. V lost 4 bases and J lost 4; bases outside the gene matches: 16. CDR3 length equals 18 residues. The germline V gene has CDR1 SGHRS and CDR2 YFSETQ. CDR3 region: CASSIRTGGYGINEKLFF. CDR3 sequence (DNA): TGCGCCAGCAGCATCCGGACAGGAGGGTACGGGATTAATGAAAAACTGTTTTTT. Complete variable domain (other parts from reference TRBV5-1 and TRBJ1-4): KAGVTQTPRYLIKTRGQQVTLSCSPISGHRSVSWYQQTPGQGLQFLFEYFSETQRNKGNFPGRFSGRQFSNSRSEMNVSTLELGDSALYLCASSIRTGGYGINEKLFFGSGTQLSVL.